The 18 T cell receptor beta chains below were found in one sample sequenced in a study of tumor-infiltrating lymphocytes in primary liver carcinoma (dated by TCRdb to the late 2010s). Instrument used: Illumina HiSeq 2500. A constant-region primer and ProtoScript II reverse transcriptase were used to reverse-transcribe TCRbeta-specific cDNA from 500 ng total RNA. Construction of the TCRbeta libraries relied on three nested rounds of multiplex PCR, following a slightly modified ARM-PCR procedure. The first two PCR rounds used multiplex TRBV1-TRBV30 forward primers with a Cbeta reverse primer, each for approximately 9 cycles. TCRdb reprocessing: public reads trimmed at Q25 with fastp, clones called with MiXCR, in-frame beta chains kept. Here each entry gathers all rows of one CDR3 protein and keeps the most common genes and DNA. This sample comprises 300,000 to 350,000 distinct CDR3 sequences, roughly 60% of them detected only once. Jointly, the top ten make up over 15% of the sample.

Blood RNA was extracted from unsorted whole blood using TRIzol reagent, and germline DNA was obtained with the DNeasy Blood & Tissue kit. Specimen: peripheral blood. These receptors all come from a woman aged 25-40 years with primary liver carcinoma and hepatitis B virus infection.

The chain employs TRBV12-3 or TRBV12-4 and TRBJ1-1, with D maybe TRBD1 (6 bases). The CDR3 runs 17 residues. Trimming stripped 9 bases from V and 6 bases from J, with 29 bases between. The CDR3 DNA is TGTGCCAGTAATCAACTCCCCCAGAGGAAGGGGGGGGCTGAAGCTTTCTTT. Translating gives CASNQLPQRKGGAEAFF.

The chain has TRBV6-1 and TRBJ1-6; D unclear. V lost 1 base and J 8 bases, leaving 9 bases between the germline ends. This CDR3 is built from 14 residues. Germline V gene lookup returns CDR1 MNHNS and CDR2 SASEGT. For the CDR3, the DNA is TGTGCCAGCAGTGAAGGAGTAAGGGATTCACCCCTCCACTTT. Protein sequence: CASSEGVRDSPLHF.

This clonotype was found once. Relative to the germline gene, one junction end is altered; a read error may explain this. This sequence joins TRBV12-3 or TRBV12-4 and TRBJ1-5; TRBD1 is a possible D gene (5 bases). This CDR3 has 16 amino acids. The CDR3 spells CDSSPGTCFRNQPQHF. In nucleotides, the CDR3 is TGTGACAGCAGTCCGGGGACGTGCTTTCGCAATCAGCCCCAGCATTTT.

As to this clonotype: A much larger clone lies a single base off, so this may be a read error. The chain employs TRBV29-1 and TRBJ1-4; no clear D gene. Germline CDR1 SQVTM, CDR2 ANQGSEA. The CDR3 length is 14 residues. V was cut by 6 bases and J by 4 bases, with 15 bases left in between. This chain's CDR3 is CSVAVAEFNEKLFF. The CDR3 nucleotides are TGCAGCGTGGCCGTGGCGGAATTTAATGAAAAACTGTTTTTT.

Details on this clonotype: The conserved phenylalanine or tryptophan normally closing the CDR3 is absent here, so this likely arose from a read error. CDR3 region: CASSRGAAGELFS. The CDR3 DNA is TGTGCCAGCAGTCGCGGGGCTGCCGGGGAGCTGTTTTCT. The chain is built from TRBV12-3 or TRBV12-4 and TRBJ2-2; D might be TRBD2 (6 bases). V was shortened by 5 bases and J by 6 bases, with 10 bases between the two germline ends. This CDR3 is built from 13 residues.

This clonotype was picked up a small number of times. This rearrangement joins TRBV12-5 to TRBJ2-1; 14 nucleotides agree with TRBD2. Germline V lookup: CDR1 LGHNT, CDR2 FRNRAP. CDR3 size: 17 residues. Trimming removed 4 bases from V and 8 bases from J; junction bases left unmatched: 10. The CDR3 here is CASGSTGTSGSRDEQFF. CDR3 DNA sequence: TGTGCTAGTGGTTCGACCGGGACTAGCGGGAGTAGGGATGAGCAGTTCTTC.

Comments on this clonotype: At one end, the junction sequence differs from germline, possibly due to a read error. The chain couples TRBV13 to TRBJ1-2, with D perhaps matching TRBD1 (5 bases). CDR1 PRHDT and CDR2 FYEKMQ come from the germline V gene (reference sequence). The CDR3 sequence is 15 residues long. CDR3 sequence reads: CAGSLGQGINYGYTF. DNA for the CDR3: TGTGCCGGCAGCTTAGGGCAGGGTATTAACTATGGCTACACCTTC.

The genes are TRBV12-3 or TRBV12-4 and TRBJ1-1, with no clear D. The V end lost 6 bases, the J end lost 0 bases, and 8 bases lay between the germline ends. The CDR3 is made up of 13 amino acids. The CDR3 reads CASRSQVNTEAFF. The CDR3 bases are TGTGCCAGCAGGTCACAAGTGAACACTGAAGCTTTCTTT.

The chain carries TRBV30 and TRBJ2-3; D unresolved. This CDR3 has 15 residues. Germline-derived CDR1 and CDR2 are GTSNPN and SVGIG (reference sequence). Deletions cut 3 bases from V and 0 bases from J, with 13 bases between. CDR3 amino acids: CAWSTFARSTDTQYF. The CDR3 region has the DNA TGTGCCTGGAGCACATTTGCGCGCAGCACAGATACGCAGTATTTT.

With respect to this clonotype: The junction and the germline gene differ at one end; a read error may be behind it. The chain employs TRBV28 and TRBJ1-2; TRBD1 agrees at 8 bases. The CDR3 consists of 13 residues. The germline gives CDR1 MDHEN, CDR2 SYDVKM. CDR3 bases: TGTGCCAGCAGTCTACAGGGGGGGTATGGCTACATCTTC. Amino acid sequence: CASSLQGGYGYIF.

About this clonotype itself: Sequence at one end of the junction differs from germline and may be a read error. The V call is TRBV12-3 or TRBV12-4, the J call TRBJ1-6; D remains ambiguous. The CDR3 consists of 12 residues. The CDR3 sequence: CASMYSNSLLRF. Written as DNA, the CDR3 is TGTGCCAGCATGTATTCTAATTCACTCCTCCGCTTT.

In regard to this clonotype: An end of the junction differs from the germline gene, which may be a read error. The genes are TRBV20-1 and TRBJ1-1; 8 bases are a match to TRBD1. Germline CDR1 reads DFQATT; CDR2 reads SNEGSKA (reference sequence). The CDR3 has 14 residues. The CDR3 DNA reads TGCAGTGCTAGATACCAGGGGGCTGGGACTGATGCTTTCTTT. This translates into CSARYQGAGTDAFF.

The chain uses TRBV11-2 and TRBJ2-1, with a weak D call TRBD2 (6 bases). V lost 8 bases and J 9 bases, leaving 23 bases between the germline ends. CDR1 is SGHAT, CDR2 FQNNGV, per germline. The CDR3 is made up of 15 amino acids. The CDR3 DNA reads TGTGCCAGCGGGTCCGGGACTTGCGGGCGCTGTGAGCAGTTCTTC. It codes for CASGSGTCGRCEQFF.

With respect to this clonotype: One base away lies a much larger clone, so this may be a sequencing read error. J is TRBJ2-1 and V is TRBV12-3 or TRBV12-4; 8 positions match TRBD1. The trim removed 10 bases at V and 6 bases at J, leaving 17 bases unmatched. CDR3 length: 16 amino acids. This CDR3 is CANVDRATGNFNEQFF. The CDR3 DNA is TGTGCCAACGTGGACAGGGCCACGGGGAATTTCAATGAGCAGTTCTTC.

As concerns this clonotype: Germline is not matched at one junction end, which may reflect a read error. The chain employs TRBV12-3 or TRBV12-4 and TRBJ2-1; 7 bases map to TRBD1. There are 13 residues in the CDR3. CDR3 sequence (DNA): TGTGCCAGCAGCCACAGGGGTTTGAATGAGCGGTTCTTC. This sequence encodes CASSHRGLNERFF.

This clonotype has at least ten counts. The CDR3 sequence is CASSSRISGELFF. CDR3 coding DNA: TGTGCCAGCAGCTCCAGAATTTCCGGGGAGCTGTTTTTT. The V and J genes are TRBV11-3 and TRBJ2-2; D gene unclear. V lost 4 bases to trimming and J lost 6 bases, with 9 bases between them. The CDR3 loop spans 13 amino acids. The germline gives CDR1 SGHNT, CDR2 YENEEA.

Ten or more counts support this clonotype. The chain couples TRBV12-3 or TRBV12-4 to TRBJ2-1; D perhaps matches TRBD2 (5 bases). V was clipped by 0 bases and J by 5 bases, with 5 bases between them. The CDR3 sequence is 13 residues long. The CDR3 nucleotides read TGTGCCAGCAGTTTAGCGGGAGACAATGAGCAGTTCTTC. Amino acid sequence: CASSLAGDNEQFF.

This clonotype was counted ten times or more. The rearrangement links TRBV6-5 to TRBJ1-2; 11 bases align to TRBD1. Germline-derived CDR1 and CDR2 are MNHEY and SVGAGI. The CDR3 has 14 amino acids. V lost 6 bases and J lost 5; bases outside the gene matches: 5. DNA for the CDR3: TGTGCCAGCAGAAGGACAGGGGGCCCATATGGCTACACCTTC. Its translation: CASRRTGGPYGYTF.